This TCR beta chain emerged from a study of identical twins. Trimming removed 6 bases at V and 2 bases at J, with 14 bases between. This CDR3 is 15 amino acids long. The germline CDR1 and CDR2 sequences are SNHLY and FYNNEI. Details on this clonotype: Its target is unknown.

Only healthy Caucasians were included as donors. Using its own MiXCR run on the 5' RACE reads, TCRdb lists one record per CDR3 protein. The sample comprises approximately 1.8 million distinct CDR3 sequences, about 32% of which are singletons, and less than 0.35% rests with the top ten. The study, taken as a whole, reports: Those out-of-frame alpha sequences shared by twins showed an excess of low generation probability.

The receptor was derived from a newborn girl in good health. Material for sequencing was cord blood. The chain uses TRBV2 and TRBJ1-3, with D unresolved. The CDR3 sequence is CASSGAREPGNTIYF. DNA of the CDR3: TGTGCCAGCAGCGGTGCCCGAGAACCTGGAAACACCATATATTTT.